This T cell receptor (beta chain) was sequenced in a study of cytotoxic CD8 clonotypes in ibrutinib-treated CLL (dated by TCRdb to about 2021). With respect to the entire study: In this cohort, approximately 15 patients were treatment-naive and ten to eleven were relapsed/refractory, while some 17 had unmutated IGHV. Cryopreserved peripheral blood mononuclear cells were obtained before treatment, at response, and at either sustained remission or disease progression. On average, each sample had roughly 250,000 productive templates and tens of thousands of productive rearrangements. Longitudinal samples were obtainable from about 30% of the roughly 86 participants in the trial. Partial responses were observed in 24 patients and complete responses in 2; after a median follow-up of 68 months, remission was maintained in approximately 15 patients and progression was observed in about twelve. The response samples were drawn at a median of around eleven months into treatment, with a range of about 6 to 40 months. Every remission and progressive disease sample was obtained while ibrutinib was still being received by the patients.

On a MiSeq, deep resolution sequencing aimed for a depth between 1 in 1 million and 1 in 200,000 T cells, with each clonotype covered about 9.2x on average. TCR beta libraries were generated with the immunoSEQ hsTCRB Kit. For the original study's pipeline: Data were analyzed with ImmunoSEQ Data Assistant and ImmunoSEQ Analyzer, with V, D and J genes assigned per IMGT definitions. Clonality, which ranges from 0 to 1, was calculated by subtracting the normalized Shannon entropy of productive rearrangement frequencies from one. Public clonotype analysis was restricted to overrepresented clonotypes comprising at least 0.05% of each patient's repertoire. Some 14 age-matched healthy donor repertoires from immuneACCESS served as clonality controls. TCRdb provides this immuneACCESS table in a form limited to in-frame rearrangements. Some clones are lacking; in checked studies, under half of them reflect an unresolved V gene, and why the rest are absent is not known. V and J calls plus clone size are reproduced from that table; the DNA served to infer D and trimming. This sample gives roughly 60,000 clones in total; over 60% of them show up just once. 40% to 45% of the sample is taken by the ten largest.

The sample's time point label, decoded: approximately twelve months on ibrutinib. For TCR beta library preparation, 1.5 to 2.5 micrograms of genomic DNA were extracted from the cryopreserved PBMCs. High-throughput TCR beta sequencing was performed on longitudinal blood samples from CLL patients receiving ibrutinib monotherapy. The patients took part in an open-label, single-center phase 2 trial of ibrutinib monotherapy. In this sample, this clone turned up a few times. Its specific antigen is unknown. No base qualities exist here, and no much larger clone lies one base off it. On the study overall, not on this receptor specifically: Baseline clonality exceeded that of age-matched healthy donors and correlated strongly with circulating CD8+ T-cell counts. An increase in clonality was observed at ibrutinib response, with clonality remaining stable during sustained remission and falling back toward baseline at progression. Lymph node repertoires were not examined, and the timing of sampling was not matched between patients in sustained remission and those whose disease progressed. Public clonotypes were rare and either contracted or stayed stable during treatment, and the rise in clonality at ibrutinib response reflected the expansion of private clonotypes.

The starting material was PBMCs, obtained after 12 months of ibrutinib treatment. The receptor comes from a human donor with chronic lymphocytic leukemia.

The CDR3 region: CASSETVWGSTMYGYTF. The base sequence is TGTGCCAGCAGTGAGACAGTGTGGGGGTCGACTATGTATGGCTACACCTTC. The sequence links TRBV2 to TRBJ1-2; the D gene is possibly TRBD1, with 5 bases matching. Trimming costs V 3 bases and J 5 bases, and their ends lie 22 bases apart. CDR1 and CDR2, looked up from the germline V gene, are SNHLY and FYNNEI. The CDR3 goes from the cysteine to the phenylalanine over 17 residues. The DNA shown is the 51-base CDR3, in frame from base 1.